This T cell receptor beta chain was recovered during a study of cytomegalovirus exposure and HLA in healthy donors. Study-level information: From donors who were HLA-typed, an early data release held about 85 million unique TCRs. Study findings and constraints: There were 150 to 200 TCR beta chains listed as cytomegalovirus-associated.

Samples came from healthy bone marrow donors. The PCR used 60 Vbeta and 13 Jbeta primers. The authors' processing: In a later analysis, the count reached approximately 80 million unique TCR beta chains, with approximately 10 million shared. The method was immunoSEQ multiplex PCR; TCRdb's version includes in-frame clones alone and lacks a portion of them. V and J calls and clone size are copied from that table; D and trimming were computed from the DNA. Of some 110,000 clones listed, 78% are singletons. The CDR3 covers 18 residues. CDR1 and CDR2 from the germline V gene are LGHNA and YSLEER. J gave up 3 bases and V 3 bases, and 11 bases lay outside the gene matches. This clone has just a few counts. The antigen remains unidentified.

This sequence joins TRBV4-3 and TRBJ2-2; 9 bases fit TRBD2. Sequences were obtained from PBMCs. The receptor was derived from a man aged 25 to 45 in good health and CMV-seronegative. CDR3 sequence: CASSQGLTSGTHTGELFF. Written as DNA, the CDR3 is TGCGCCAGCAGCCAGGGTTTGACTAGCGGTACCCACACCGGGGAGCTGTTTTTT.